The clone carrying this TCR beta chain has ten or more counts. This entry comes from a study of molecular identifiers for immune sequencing clone quantification. CDR3 length: 14 residues. Per germline, CDR1 MNHEY and CDR2 SMNVEV (reference sequence). With 5 bases removed from V and 4 bases from J, the gap between germline ends came to 14 bases. TCRdb recomputed calls from the PCR reads with MiXCR, one row per CDR3 protein. The profile shows about 300,000 distinct CDR3 sequences, around 21% of them singletons. The rearrangement links TRBV27 to TRBJ2-5, with TRBD2 as a possible D gene (5 bases). This sequence was found in a human donor in good health. Some libraries in this study had Jurkat cell RNA spiked in. The sequenced sample consisted of naive CD8+ T cells from blood, with Jurkat cell RNA spiked in. Noted subset: FACS-sorted CD8+CD4-CCR7+CD45RA+ naive T cells. DNA for the CDR3: TGTGCCAGCAGTCCCACCCCCGGAGGAGAGACCCAGTACTTC. This codes for CASSPTPGGETQYF.